The 21 T cell receptor beta chains below were found in one sample sequenced in a study of cytomegalovirus exposure and HLA in healthy donors. 13 Jbeta primers and 60 Vbeta primers were used for the PCR. Clones were read by immunoSEQ multiplex PCR, and TCRdb kept only the in-frame ones, dropping some. This repertoire shows roughly 170,000 clones, 84% found once; its top ten account for around 4.9%. Sequencing input: PBMCs. The source is a man between 18 and 35 years old in good health and CMV-seronegative.

A note on this clone: One end of the junction is discordant with germline, which a read error may explain. This chain links TRBV7-9 with TRBJ2-7; D possibly corresponds to TRBD1 (5 bases). Germline lookup yields CDR1 SEHNR and CDR2 FQNEAQ (reference sequence). This CDR3 region has 12 residues. CDR3 bases: TGTTCCAGCAGCGCGACAGAACCTGAGCAGTACTTC. This encodes CSSSATEPEQYF.

Only one count was recorded for this clone. The genes are TRBV7-3 and TRBJ2-7; 15 bases align to TRBD2. The CDR3 is made up of 14 amino acids. CDR1 SGHTA and CDR2 FQGTGA come from the germline V gene. V lost 4 bases to trimming and J lost 13 bases; unmatched junction nucleotides: 8. This CDR3 is CASSSGLAGGEIYF. The CDR3 coding sequence is TGTGCCAGCAGCTCGGGACTAGCGGGAGGTGAAATTTACTTC.

The chain links TRBV6-5 to TRBJ2-2; 7 bases align to TRBD1. The CDR3 extends over 15 amino acids. The trim removed 0 bases at V and 7 bases at J, leaving 5 bases unmatched. Germline V gene data show CDR1 as MNHEY and CDR2 as SVGAGI. The CDR3 DNA sequence: TGTGCCAGCAGTTACTCAGGGGGCCAGGGCGGGGAGCTGTTTTTT. It translates to CASSYSGGQGGELFF.

V usage is TRBV29-1 and J usage is TRBJ2-7; D gene unclear. Germline values: CDR1 SQVTM, CDR2 ANQGSEA. V shed 4 bases and J shed 5 bases, with 21 bases lying between them. This CDR3 is 15 amino acids long. The CDR3 protein is CSVVEEKDLGNEQYF. Written as DNA, the CDR3 is TGCAGCGTTGTTGAGGAAAAGGATCTCGGTAACGAGCAGTACTTC.

This chain uses TRBV5-1 with TRBJ1-1; D gene uncertain. The germline gives CDR1 SGHRS, CDR2 YFSETQ. CDR3 length: 12 residues. The V end was cut by 3 bases, the J end by 4 bases, with 7 bases between. The CDR3 DNA follows: TGCGCCAGCAGCTCCCGGGGCACTGAAGCTTTCTTT. Translating gives CASSSRGTEAFF.

The chain carries TRBV6-6 and TRBJ1-2, with 7 bases that match TRBD1. Germline V CDR1 and CDR2: MNHNY, SVGAGI (reference sequence). V was pared by 6 bases and J by 4 bases, with 5 bases of the junction left unmatched. The CDR3 contains 13 residues. CDR3 nucleotide sequence: TGTGCCAGCAGAGACACAGGGGTCTATGGCTACACCTTC. Amino acid sequence: CASRDTGVYGYTF.

This chain links TRBV6-1 with TRBJ1-6; TRBD1 might be the D (5 bases). Germline-derived CDR1 and CDR2 are MNHNS and SASEGT. This CDR3 contains 15 residues. The V and J ends lost 2 bases and 7 bases respectively, with 12 bases between them. CDR3: CASSERVWTNSPLHF. In nucleotides, the CDR3 is TGTGCCAGCAGTGAACGGGTTTGGACAAATTCACCCCTCCACTTT.

The genes are TRBV10-2 and TRBJ1-5; a possible D gene is TRBD1 (5 bases). Trimming removed 0 bases from V and 0 bases from J, with 6 bases in between. The CDR3 contains 15 residues. Germline-derived CDR1 and CDR2 are WSHSY and SAAADI. The CDR3 DNA follows: TGCGCCAGCAGTGAGTCGGGGGGTAGCAATCAGCCCCAGCATTTT. Protein product: CASSESGGSNQPQHF.

CDR3 region: CASSYGQSYQETQYF. The CDR3 DNA is TGTGCCAGCAGCTACGGACAGTCCTACCAAGAGACCCAGTACTTC. The rearrangement links TRBV5-4 to TRBJ2-5, with D tentatively TRBD1 (6 bases). Germline CDR1 reads SGHNT; CDR2 reads YYREEE (reference sequence). This CDR3 is 15 amino acids long. The ends were cut back, 3 bases at V and 0 bases at J, with 12 bases in the middle.

This sequence joins TRBV11-2 and TRBJ2-3; 10 bases are a match to TRBD2. The CDR3 has 19 residues. Germline V gene sequence: CDR1 SGHAT, CDR2 FQNNGV. V lost 0 bases to trimming and J lost 7 bases; unmatched junction nucleotides: 16. The CDR3 DNA sequence: TGTGCCAGCAGCTTAGATCTAACTCCCTTGAGCGGGAGGGTATATACGCAGTATTTT. The encoded protein is CASSLDLTPLSGRVYTQYF.

CDR3 DNA: TGTGCCACCAGCAGAACAGGGGGCAATCAGCCCCAGCATTTT. Its protein is CATSRTGGNQPQHF. The V gene is TRBV15, the J gene TRBJ1-5; 7 positions match TRBD1. Germline V gene data show CDR1 as LNHNV and CDR2 as YYDKDF (reference sequence). The CDR3 is 14 residues long. V was pared by 2 bases and J by 2 bases, with 0 bases of the junction left unmatched.

The chain joins TRBV28 to TRBJ2-7; D gene ambiguous. Germline V gene sequence: CDR1 MDHEN, CDR2 SYDVKM. There are 15 residues in the CDR3. The V end lost 5 bases, the J end lost 1 base, and 15 bases lay between the germline ends. The CDR3: CASSLANRYSYEQYF. The CDR3 DNA reads TGTGCCAGCAGTCTTGCGAACAGATATTCCTACGAGCAGTACTTC.

The chain couples TRBV5-1 to TRBJ2-7; 8 bases fit TRBD2. CDR1 is SGHRS and CDR2 is YFSETQ in the germline V gene. V was pared by 6 bases and J by 6 bases, with 8 bases of the junction left unmatched. The CDR3 runs to 13 residues. The DNA for the CDR3 is TGCGCCAGCACCCCCCGGGGGGGCGGCGAGCAGTACTTC. It is translated as CASTPRGGGEQYF.

V usage is TRBV7-3 and J usage is TRBJ1-6; D may be TRBD1 (5 bases). With 5 bases removed from V and 14 bases from J, the gap between germline ends came to 13 bases. The germline CDR1 and CDR2 sequences are SGHTA and FQGTGA. There are 12 residues in the CDR3. CDR3 nucleotide sequence: TGTGCCAGCAGCCACGACGGGGGGACCCTCCACTTT. Amino acid sequence: CASSHDGGTLHF.

V gene TRBV11-3 combines with J gene TRBJ1-2; 7 bases align to TRBD1. Germline CDR1 reads SGHNT; CDR2 reads YENEEA. The junction had 6 bases not matched to a gene; V was cut back by 3 bases and J by 2 bases. The CDR3 spans 15 residues. The CDR3 DNA reads TGTGCCAGCAGCTTTGGTATAGGGGGCAACTATGGCTACACCTTC. Translation: CASSFGIGGNYGYTF.

The chain couples TRBV13 to TRBJ2-2; D gene uncertain. Germline V CDR1 and CDR2: PRHDT, FYEKMQ (reference sequence). V was shortened by 2 bases and J by 9 bases, with 4 bases between the two germline ends. The CDR3 loop spans 11 amino acids. The CDR3 nucleotides are TGTGCCAGCAGCTTATTCAGGGAGCTGTTTTTT. Translation: CASSLFRELFF.

The sample holds one count of this clone. The CDR3 loop is CARSCIWRGYEQYF. For the CDR3, the DNA is TGTGCCAGAAGCTGTATTTGGAGAGGATACGAGCAGTACTTC. V usage is TRBV5-3 and J usage is TRBJ2-7; D uncertain. TRBV5-3 is known as an ORF, though its function is uncertain. The CDR3 is made up of 14 amino acids. V was cut by 3 bases and J by 4 bases, with 14 bases left in between.

This clone was counted once. V usage is TRBV18 and J usage is TRBJ1-2; 7 positions agree with TRBD1. The trim removed 2 bases at V and 5 bases at J, leaving 5 bases unmatched. This CDR3 comprises 14 residues. Germline CDR1 KGHSH, CDR2 LQKENI. The DNA of the CDR3 is TGTGCCAGCTCACCAGGACAGGAGATTTATGGCTACACCTTC. It specifies CASSPGQEIYGYTF.

V gene TRBV5-1 combines with J gene TRBJ2-1; D gene ambiguous. Per the germline V gene, CDR1 is SGHRS and CDR2 is YFSETQ. This CDR3 is built from 15 residues. Trimming removed 0 bases at V and 1 base at J, with 8 bases between. CDR3 nucleotides: TGCGCCAGCAGCTTGGGGAGCGTTTCCTACAATGAGCAGTTCTTC. Amino acids: CASSLGSVSYNEQFF.

This clone was recorded once. The J gene is TRBJ2-5, the V gene TRBV18; 10 bases match TRBD2. Per the germline V gene, CDR1 is KGHSH and CDR2 is LQKENI. CDR3 length: 16 amino acids. J lost 5 bases, V lost 2 bases, and 8 bases had no gene match. This CDR3 reads CASSPSTSGLGETQYF. As DNA, the CDR3 is TGTGCCAGCTCACCATCGACTAGCGGGCTAGGTGAGACCCAGTACTTC.

The chain recombines TRBV5-1 with TRBJ2-1, with D tentatively TRBD1 (6 bases). CDR3 size: 14 residues. CDR1 is SGHRS and CDR2 is YFSETQ in the germline V gene. Deletions cut 0 bases from V and 3 bases from J, with 7 bases between. The chain's CDR3 is CASSLATGYNEQFF. Written as DNA, the CDR3 is TGCGCCAGCAGCTTGGCGACAGGCTACAATGAGCAGTTCTTC.